One and the same sample provided the 28 T cell receptor beta chains below, sequenced in a study of shared clonotypes between healthy human individuals. Sequencing used immunoSEQ multiplex PCR; TCRdb keeps in-frame clones, though not all of them. The sample records under 2.5 million clones, approximately 90% being singletons. What was sequenced was naive CD4+ T cells from PBMCs. Subset specified: CD45RA+ positively selected. These receptors came from a man aged 18 to 29 in good health. Some clones in this sample may be carry-over from other donors' samples.

The chain recombines TRBV7-2 with TRBJ1-3; 12 nucleotides align to TRBD1. The germline V gene has CDR1 SGHTA and CDR2 FQGNSA. V was pared by 5 bases and J by 2 bases, with 4 bases of the junction left unmatched. This CDR3 has 16 residues. The CDR3 protein is CASSAGQGAAGNTIYF. CDR3 in DNA: TGTGCCAGCAGCGCGGGACAGGGGGCGGCTGGAAACACCATATATTTT.

The chain is built from TRBV19 and TRBJ1-4; D remains unclear. V dropped 3 bases and J dropped 7 bases, with 12 bases sitting between them. The CDR3 sequence is 14 residues long. Germline-derived CDR1 and CDR2 are LNHDA and SQIVND (reference sequence). The CDR3 DNA is TGTGCCAGTAGTATTGCGGGGTTGGGTGAAAAACTGTTTTTT. This sequence encodes CASSIAGLGEKLFF.

As regards this clone: Other DNA sequences in the sample encode the same CDR3. J is TRBJ2-3 and V is TRBV7-2; no reliable D call. V was shortened by 3 bases and J by 3 bases, with 7 bases between the two germline ends. This CDR3 is built from 13 residues. The germline V gene encodes CDR1 SGHTA and CDR2 FQGNSA. CDR3 sequence reads: CASSFKGTDTQYF. DNA of the CDR3: TGTGCCAGCAGCTTTAAAGGGACAGATACGCAGTATTTT. Supplemented by reference TRBV7-2 and TRBJ2-3, the full variable domain reads GAGVSQSPSNKVTEKGKDVELRCDPISGHTALYWYRQSLGQGLEFLIYFQGNSAPDKSGLPSDRFSAERTGGSVSTLTIQRTQQEDSAVYLCASSFKGTDTQYFGPGTRLTVL.

This clone was seen more than once but under ten times. The chain has TRBV28 and TRBJ1-4, with D possibly TRBD1 on 6 matching bases. Deletions cut 7 bases from V and 9 bases from J, with 21 bases between. The CDR3 length is 15 residues. Germline CDR1 reads MDHEN; CDR2 reads SYDVKM. The chain's CDR3 is CASNLEGGGRQKLFF. The CDR3 DNA sequence: TGTGCCAGCAACCTAGAGGGTGGGGGCAGGCAAAAACTGTTTTTT. The whole variable domain, filled in from reference TRBV28 and TRBJ1-4, reads DVKVTQSSRYLVKRTGEKVFLECVQDMDHENMFWYRQDPGLGLRLIYFSYDVKMKEKGDIPEGYSVSREKKERFSLILESASTNQTSMYLCASNLEGGGRQKLFFGSGTQLSVL.

This clone was observed once. The J gene is TRBJ2-6, the V gene TRBV5-1; TRBD1 matches at 7 bases. Trimming at V came to 3 bases and at J to 1 base, leaving 10 bases not matched to a gene. CDR1 and CDR2 (germline): SGHRS, YFSETQ. The CDR3 contains 18 residues. The DNA for the CDR3 is TGCGCCAGCAGCTCTTCCGGGACAGCTTCTTCTGGGGCCAACGTCCTGACTTTC. Encoded protein: CASSSSGTASSGANVLTF.

The chain is built from TRBV29-1 and TRBJ2-3, with 11 bases matching TRBD2. Germline values: CDR1 SQVTM, CDR2 ANQGSEA. The CDR3 consists of 14 residues. Unmatched junction bases numbered 4, after V lost 3 bases and J lost 5 bases. CDR3 sequence: CSVEILAGGDTQYF. Written as DNA, the CDR3 is TGCAGCGTTGAGATCCTAGCGGGAGGAGATACGCAGTATTTT.

The DNA for the CDR3 is TGTGCCAGCCGTAGCGGGAGGGCTTCCTACGAGCAGTACTTC. Translated: CASRSGRASYEQYF. V gene TRBV2 combines with J gene TRBJ2-7; TRBD2 agrees at 11 bases. CDR3 length: 14 residues. CDR1 and CDR2 (germline): SNHLY, FYNNEI. The V segment lost 8 bases and the J segment 1 base; nucleotides outside the gene matches: 4.

The chain links TRBV27 to TRBJ2-1, with D perhaps TRBD2 (5 bases). V lost 3 bases, J lost 4 bases, and 7 bases lay in between. The CDR3 is 13 residues long. CDR1 and CDR2 (germline): MNHEY, SMNVEV (reference sequence). As DNA, the CDR3 is TGTGCCAGCAGTTTTGGGAGATACAATGAGCAGTTCTTC. It encodes CASSFGRYNEQFF.

The chain couples TRBV9 to TRBJ2-2; D possibly corresponds to TRBD1 (5 bases). The CDR3 consists of 15 residues. V lost 2 bases to trimming and J lost 5 bases, with 13 bases between them. Looked up from germline, CDR1 is SGDLS and CDR2 is YYNGEE. The CDR3 DNA is TGTGCCAGCAGCGTGTTACAGGACGGAACCGGGGAGCTGTTTTTT. It codes for CASSVLQDGTGELFF. The variable domain in full, with the rest retrieved from reference TRBV9 and TRBJ2-2, is DSGVTQTPKHLITATGQRVTLRCSPRSGDLSVYWYQQSLDQGLQFLIQYYNGEERAKGNILERFSAQQFPDLHSELNLSSLELGDSALYFCASSVLQDGTGELFFGEGSRLTVL.

This chain links TRBV5-1 with TRBJ2-3; 9 nucleotides agree with TRBD2. The germline CDR1 and CDR2 sequences are SGHRS and YFSETQ. The CDR3 has 17 amino acids. V lost 0 bases, J lost 4 bases, and 9 bases stayed unmatched. The CDR3 loop reads CASSLVLAGGVADTQYF. The DNA of the CDR3 is TGCGCCAGCAGCTTGGTGCTGGCGGGAGGGGTCGCAGATACGCAGTATTTT.

This clone occurred once. The chain employs TRBV21-1 and TRBJ2-5. TRBV21-1 counts as a pseudogene. CDR3 size: 15 residues. The CDR3 sequence is CASNPRGRNQETQYF. The CDR3 DNA sequence: TGTGCCAGCAACCCTCGAGGACGGAACCAAGAGACCCAGTACTTC.

V gene TRBV7-8 combines with J gene TRBJ2-7; 8 nucleotides line up with TRBD2. V was clipped by 8 bases and J by 0 bases; unmatched bases: 6. CDR1 SGHVS and CDR2 FQNEAQ come from the germline V gene. There are 14 residues in the CDR3. CDR3 in amino acids: CASQSSGFSYEQYF. CDR3 nucleotides: TGTGCCAGCCAGTCTAGCGGGTTCTCCTACGAGCAGTACTTC.

The chain carries TRBV28 and TRBJ2-5; unclear D gene. This CDR3 is 13 amino acids long. Looked up from germline, CDR1 is MDHEN and CDR2 is SYDVKM. The V and J ends lost 6 bases and 1 base respectively, with 9 bases between them. The CDR3 DNA follows: TGTGCCAGCAGATGGGGTGTCCAAGAGACCCAGTACTTC. Translated, it gives CASRWGVQETQYF.

Only a few counts were recorded for this clone. The V and J genes are TRBV7-2 and TRBJ1-2, with TRBD1 as a possible D gene (5 bases). Trimming took 0 bases from V and 4 from J, leaving 15 bases between them. Germline assignment: CDR1 SGHTA and CDR2 FQGNSA. CDR3 size: 16 residues. The CDR3 reads CASSLASGQSVYGYTF. The CDR3 coding sequence is TGTGCCAGCAGCTTAGCGTCGGGGCAGAGTGTCTATGGCTACACCTTC.

The chain is built from TRBV5-1 and TRBJ2-7; the match to TRBD2 covers 8 bases. The CDR3 covers 15 residues. Germline trimming cut 0 bases from V and 5 bases from J; bases unmatched to any gene: 7. CDR1 is SGHRS and CDR2 is YFSETQ in the germline V gene. CDR3 protein: CASSLEGGRLDEQYF. The CDR3, as DNA: TGCGCCAGCAGCTTGGAGGGCGGGAGGTTGGACGAGCAGTACTTC.

This clone showed up just once. Other DNA sequences in this specimen translate into the identical CDR3. The CDR3 reads CASSLVQGNYGYTF. DNA for the CDR3: TGTGCCAGCAGCTTAGTACAGGGGAACTATGGCTACACCTTC. The chain is built from TRBV7-2 and TRBJ1-2; 7 nucleotides align to TRBD1. Germline CDR1 SGHTA, CDR2 FQGNSA. Losses at the gene ends were 1 base for V and 2 bases for J; bases not matched to a gene: 1. The CDR3 is made up of 14 amino acids.

This clone has just a few counts. The chain links TRBV28 to TRBJ1-2, with 7 bases identical to TRBD1. Germline assignment: CDR1 MDHEN and CDR2 SYDVKM. The CDR3 covers 17 residues. The V gene end was trimmed by 5 bases and the J gene end by 4 bases; junction bases not matched to a gene: 16. The CDR3 sequence is CASSRPTGGGAGYGYTF. CDR3 nucleotide sequence: TGTGCCAGCAGTCGCCCTACTGGAGGGGGCGCGGGCTATGGCTACACCTTC.

This clone was picked up one time. The V and J genes are TRBV11-2 and TRBJ1-4; 10 bases align to TRBD1. The V and J ends lost 3 bases and 4 bases, in that order; junction bases with no gene match: 5. The V gene's germline CDR1 is SGHAT and CDR2 FQNNGV. The CDR3 contains 16 residues. The CDR3 DNA follows: TGTGCCAGCAGCTTCCGACAGGGGGCTGGTAATGAAAAACTGTTTTTT. Translation gives CASSFRQGAGNEKLFF.

The genes are TRBV30 and TRBJ2-1; D is unresolved. The CDR3 loop spans 10 amino acids. With 4 bases removed from V and 7 bases from J, the gap between germline ends came to 5 bases. Looked up from germline, CDR1 is GTSNPN and CDR2 is SVGIG (reference sequence). Written as DNA, the CDR3 is TGTGCCTGGACCCGAAATGAGCAGTTCTTC. Amino acids: CAWTRNEQFF.

The chain carries TRBV28 and TRBJ2-7; no clear D gene. This CDR3 has 13 residues. V lost 5 bases and J lost 3, with 11 bases in between. Germline lookup yields CDR1 MDHEN and CDR2 SYDVKM. The CDR3 DNA reads TGTGCCAGCAGTCCCATGCACCGCTACGAGCAGTACTTC. This encodes CASSPMHRYEQYF.

The rearrangement joins TRBV5-4 to TRBJ1-1; no clear D gene. Germline V gives CDR1 SGHNT, CDR2 YYREEE (reference sequence). CDR3 size: 14 residues. The V end was cut by 4 bases, the J end by 3 bases, with 13 bases between. CDR3 sequence: CASSPPGRDTEAFF. The CDR3 nucleotides are TGTGCCAGCAGCCCTCCGGGTCGGGACACTGAAGCTTTCTTT.

For this clone: The same CDR3 can be traced to other DNA sequences in this sample. The gene calls are TRBV10-1 and TRBJ1-3; D gene ambiguous. Looked up from germline, CDR1 is WNHNN and CDR2 is SYGVQD (reference sequence). CDR3 length equals 14 residues. V gave up 0 bases and J gave up 1 base, with 4 bases separating them. As DNA, the CDR3 is TGCGCCAGCAGTGAGTCGGGTTCTGGAAACACCATATATTTT. Translated, it gives CASSESGSGNTIYF.

This clone was seen just once. V and J are TRBV4-3 and TRBJ1-4; weak D call: TRBD1 (5 bases). Looked up from germline, CDR1 is LGHNA and CDR2 is YSLEER. Between the trimmed V and J ends, which lost 4 bases and 4 bases, there was a span of 16 bases. CDR3 length: 16 amino acids. For the CDR3, the DNA is TGCGCCAGCAGCCCGCACGGGACGGGCCTTAATGAAAAACTGTTTTTT. Translating gives CASSPHGTGLNEKLFF.

The rearrangement joins TRBV19 to TRBJ1-1; 7 bases map to TRBD1. Trimming took 5 bases from V and 5 from J; bases not matched to a gene: 2. CDR3 size: 12 residues. CDR1 LNHDA and CDR2 SQIVND come from the germline V gene (reference sequence). The CDR3 here is CASSDRVTEAFF. The CDR3 region has the DNA TGTGCCAGTAGTGACAGGGTAACTGAAGCTTTCTTT.

The chain couples TRBV6-5 to TRBJ2-6, with 7 bases aligning to TRBD1. The CDR3 has 15 amino acids. CDR1 is MNHEY and CDR2 is SVGAGI in the germline V gene. V was clipped by 10 bases and J by 2 bases; unmatched bases: 8. The CDR3 reads CATGTVRTGANVLTF. CDR3 bases: TGTGCCACCGGGACAGTGCGGACTGGGGCCAACGTCCTGACTTTC.

This chain joins TRBV7-3 and TRBJ2-3, with 7 bases that match TRBD1. Germline CDR1 reads SGHTA; CDR2 reads FQGTGA. J was trimmed by 2 bases and V by 5 bases; bases with no gene match: 4. The CDR3 has 14 residues. Here the CDR3 reads CASSEGQITDTQYF. The CDR3 DNA is TGTGCCAGCAGCGAGGGACAGATCACAGATACGCAGTATTTT.

The chain links TRBV29-1 to TRBJ2-3; TRBD2 matches at 14 bases. Germline assignment: CDR1 SQVTM and CDR2 ANQGSEA. The CDR3 totals 17 residues. J gave up 5 bases and V 0 bases, and 7 bases lay outside the gene matches. The CDR3 loop reads CSVEDEGTSGRLDTQYF. CDR3 coding DNA: TGCAGCGTTGAAGATGAGGGGACTAGCGGGAGATTAGATACGCAGTATTTT.

The chain is built from TRBV20-1 and TRBJ2-3, with D possibly TRBD1 on 6 matching bases. Germline V gene lookup returns CDR1 DFQATT and CDR2 SNEGSKA (reference sequence). Trimming cost V 6 bases and J 4 bases, with 8 bases left between them. This CDR3 is built from 11 residues. In nucleotides, the CDR3 is TGCAGTGCGGGGGCAGCAGATACGCAGTATTTT. This translates into CSAGAADTQYF.